These 11 T cell receptor beta chains originate from one sample sequenced in a study of vaccination and CD4 T cells after COVID-19. Treatment given: approximately 9-day PBMC culture with coronavirus spike peptide pools or control peptides (ViraFEST assay). The antigens for these receptors are not known. Sequenced with the Oncomine TCR Beta short-read assay was DNA taken from cultured CD4+ T cells. TCRdb re-derived calls from the PCR reads in MiXCR, one entry per CDR3 protein. This table has 20,000 to 25,000 distinct CDR3 sequences, almost 50% appearing once. The sample was CD4+ T cells from blood, cultured in vitro. These receptor sequences come from a human donor who had recovered from COVID-19.

The chain has TRBV27 and TRBJ1-1; TRBD1 agrees at 8 bases. J gave up 8 bases and V 4 bases, and 6 bases lay outside the gene matches. The CDR3 is made up of 13 amino acids. Germline CDR1 is MNHEY and CDR2 is SMNVEV (reference sequence). The CDR3 protein is CASSSTGGVEAFF. The CDR3 nucleotides are TGTGCCAGCAGTTCAACAGGGGGAGTGGAAGCTTTCTTT.

This clonotype was seen only a few times. The rearrangement uses TRBV12-3 or TRBV12-4 and TRBJ1-5; no clear D. The CDR3 runs 13 residues. Trimming took off 3 bases at V and 0 bases at J, with 3 bases between the two ends. DNA of the CDR3: TGTGCCAGCAGTTTCTCTAGCAATCAGCCCCAGCATTTT. Encoded protein: CASSFSSNQPQHF.

This clonotype was detected only a few times. The rearrangement joins TRBV21-1 to TRBJ2-5; the table's D call TRBD2 went unverified against the DNA. TRBV21-1 is flagged as a pseudogene. CDR3 length: 15 amino acids. The DNA for the CDR3 is TGTGCCAGCAGTTTACCCGCGGGAGGCCTAGAGACCCAGTACTTC. The encoded protein is CASSLPAGGLETQYF.

The rearrangement links TRBV2 to TRBJ2-3, with D perhaps matching TRBD1 or TRBD2 (5 bases each). With 2 bases removed from V and 9 bases from J, the gap between germline ends came to 9 bases. This CDR3 has 12 amino acids. Germline V CDR1 and CDR2: SNHLY, FYNNEI. The CDR3 here is CASSEYEGTQYF. As DNA, the CDR3 is TGTGCCAGCAGTGAATATGAGGGGACGCAGTATTTT.

CDR3 coding DNA: TGTGCCAGTACCACCAGGGCACAGGCTTACAATGAGCAGTTCTTC. Protein product: CASTTRAQAYNEQFF. The chain has TRBV19 and TRBJ2-1; D is perhaps TRBD1 (5 bases). CDR1 and CDR2 (germline): LNHDA, SQIVND (reference sequence). Trimming removed 7 bases from V and 4 bases from J, with 17 bases in between. The CDR3 contains 15 residues.

J is TRBJ1-5 and V is TRBV27; possibly TRBD1 for D (5 bases). The CDR3 consists of 15 residues. Germline assignment: CDR1 MNHEY and CDR2 SMNVEV (reference sequence). Deletions cut 6 bases from V and 3 bases from J, with 15 bases between. The CDR3 spells CASRSFRDFNQPQHF. The CDR3, as DNA: TGTGCCAGCAGATCATTCCGGGACTTCAATCAGCCCCAGCATTTT.

The chain is built from TRBV7-9 and TRBJ1-1; possible D gene TRBD1, 5 bases. CDR3 size: 14 residues. CDR1 is SEHNR and CDR2 is FQNEAQ in the germline V gene (reference sequence). Trimming left V 1 base short and J 1 base short, with 7 bases between. CDR3 sequence reads: CASSLGQWNTEAFF. The CDR3 region has the DNA TGTGCCAGCAGCTTAGGACAGTGGAACACTGAAGCTTTCTTT.

This rearrangement joins TRBV6-5 to TRBJ1-6; D not certain. The V gene lost 2 bases and the J gene lost 10 bases, with 6 bases spanning the gap. The CDR3 runs 12 residues. Germline V gives CDR1 MNHEY, CDR2 SVGAGI. This CDR3 reads CASSYLGSPLHF. For the CDR3, the DNA is TGTGCCAGCAGTTACCTAGGGTCACCCCTCCACTTT.

The CDR3 loop reads CASSLGGQSYGYTF. The CDR3 DNA follows: TGTGCCAGCAGTTTGGGTGGGCAGAGCTATGGCTACACCTTC. V usage is TRBV28 and J usage is TRBJ1-2; the D is unclear. Per the germline V gene, CDR1 is MDHEN and CDR2 is SYDVKM. The CDR3 has 14 residues. V dropped 3 bases and J dropped 4 bases, with 12 bases sitting between them.

The V call is TRBV28, the J call TRBJ1-5, with TRBD1 matching over 9 bases. V shed 4 bases, J shed 2 bases, and the junction held 9 bases outside the gene matches. The CDR3 has 17 residues. Per germline, CDR1 MDHEN and CDR2 SYDVKM. CDR3 protein: CASSSGTGSIGNQPQHF. CDR3 bases: TGTGCCAGCAGTTCCGGGACAGGGAGCATTGGCAATCAGCCCCAGCATTTT.

The rearrangement joins TRBV18 to TRBJ2-5; D ambiguous. Trimming stripped 5 bases from V and 3 bases from J, with 10 bases between. Germline CDR1 is KGHSH and CDR2 is LQKENI. The CDR3 is 13 residues long. CDR3 coding DNA: TGTGCCAGCTCAAGCACAGTGGAAGAGACCCAGTACTTC. It is translated as CASSSTVEETQYF. The variable domain in full, with the rest retrieved from reference TRBV18 and TRBJ2-5, is NAGVMQNPRHLVRRRGQEARLRCSPMKGHSHVYWYRQLPEEGLKFMVYLQKENIIDESGMPKERFSAEFPKEGPSILRIQQVVRGDSAAYFCASSSTVEETQYFGPGTRLLVL.